The rows below give T cell receptor beta chains drawn from one sample of a study of shared clonotypes between healthy human individuals. Sequencing used immunoSEQ multiplex PCR; TCRdb keeps in-frame clones, though not all of them. The sample holds 2,100,000 or so clones, more than 90% seen once. Sequenced input: naive CD4+ T cells sorted from blood. The receptors were sampled from a man between 18 and 29 years old in good health. Each CDR3 is given with its conserved first and last residue. The D gene is left open where the match is weak. Size tells how often a clone was seen (once, few, many) or the class of an expanded clone, and some rows leave it out.

d_call	clone_size	v_call	j_call	cdr3_nt	cdr3_aa
TRBD2	.	TRBV5-4	TRBJ2-1	TGTGCCAGCAGCTTGCAAGGCGGGGGGTCCTACAATGAGCAGTTCTTC	CASSLQGGGSYNEQFF
TRBD1	.	TRBV6-5	TRBJ1-1	TGTGCCAGCAGCCGACAGGGGGCGCGTAGCACTGAAGCTTTCTTT	CASSRQGARSTEAFF
TRBD1	.	TRBV2	TRBJ1-4	TGTGCCACCCATGGGGACAGCGAAAAACTGTTTTTT	CATHGDSEKLFF
TRBD1	.	TRBV9	TRBJ2-7	TGTGCCAGCAGCGTAGGGGGGACAGCCGGATTCTACGAGCAGTACTTC	CASSVGGTAGFYEQYF
TRBD1	.	TRBV5-8	TRBJ1-6	TGTGCCAGCAGCTTGGCCTCTCCGGGACAGGGGAATTCACCCCTCCACTTT	CASSLASPGQGNSPLHF
TRBD1	.	TRBV30	TRBJ2-7	TGTGCCTGGACTGGCCCCGGGACAGTCTACGAGCAGTACTTC	CAWTGPGTVYEQYF
.	.	TRBV10-2	TRBJ1-6	TGCGCCAGCAGTTTGGACAGAAATAATTCACCCCTCCACTTT	CASSLDRNNSPLHF
.	.	TRBV6-5	TRBJ1-3	TGTGCCAGCAGTTACTCACCCCCTTGGCAGGGAAACACCATATATTTT	CASSYSPPWQGNTIYF
.	once	TRBV2	TRBJ1-3	TGTGCCAGCAGTGGCATTAGGGGAAACACCATATATTTT	CASSGIRGNTIYF
.	.	TRBV30	TRBJ2-7	TGTGCCTGGAACAGGGAGAGTGGCTCCTACGAGCAGTACTTC	CAWNRESGSYEQYF
.	.	TRBV6-1	TRBJ1-2	TGTGCCAGCAGTGAAACTGGACCTAACTATGGCTACACCTTC	CASSETGPNYGYTF
.	.	TRBV2	TRBJ1-5	TGTGCCAGCCGGGGGCCTAGCGTCCAGCCCCAGCATTTT	CASRGPSVQPQHF
TRBD1	once	TRBV7-9	TRBJ1-1	TGTGCCAGCAGCCTGGGACAGGGAAATGAAGCTTTCTTT	CASSLGQGNEAFF
TRBD2	.	TRBV5-1	TRBJ2-1	TGCGCCAGCAGCTTGGCGGCTAGCGGGAGCCCCTACAATGAGCAGTTCTTC	CASSLAASGSPYNEQFF
.	.	TRBV2	TRBJ1-1	TGTGCCAGCACTTTTAGGGGGGCGGGGACTGAAGCTTTCTTT	CASTFRGAGTEAFF
TRBD1	.	TRBV29-1	TRBJ2-1	TGCAGCGCGGGACAGGGGGACTCCCAGTTCTTC	CSAGQGDSQFF
.	.	TRBV9	TRBJ2-5	TGTGCCAGCAGCGGCGACGGGCTAGCGGAGACCCAGTACTTC	CASSGDGLAETQYF
TRBD2	.	TRBV28	TRBJ2-7	TGTGCCAGCATCCGGGGACTAGCGGGAGGGCCTGGTTACGAGCAGTACTTC	CASIRGLAGGPGYEQYF
.	.	TRBV5-1	TRBJ2-2	TGCGCCAGCAGCTTGGGTAGGGCCCGGCGATTGGACACCGGGGAGCTGTTTTTT	CASSLGRARRLDTGELFF
.	.	TRBV10-1	TRBJ1-1	TGCGCCAGCAGTGAGTCGAGGGCAGGGGAAGCTTTCTTT	CASSESRAGEAFF
TRBD1	.	TRBV5-1	TRBJ2-5	TGCGCCAGCAGCCCGGAGACAGGGCGGAGCCAAGAGACCCAGTACTTC	CASSPETGRSQETQYF
TRBD1	.	TRBV6-6	TRBJ2-3	TGTGCCAGCCGCCCGCCAGGGGGTATCACAGATACGCAGTATTTT	CASRPPGGITDTQYF
.	.	TRBV18	TRBJ2-7	TGTGCCAGCTCACCAATCGGCTACGAGCAGTACTTC	CASSPIGYEQYF
TRBD1	.	TRBV7-7	TRBJ1-5	TGTGCTAGCAGCTTGCAGGGGGTCTATAGCAATCAGCCCCAGCATTTT	CASSLQGVYSNQPQHF
.	.	TRBV30	TRBJ1-2	TGTGCCTGGAGTGTGAGTGGGATCTATGGCTACACCTTC	CAWSVSGIYGYTF
.	.	TRBV5-1	TRBJ2-5	TGCGCCAGCAGCTTGGACTCGACCCAAGAGACCCAGTACTTC	CASSLDSTQETQYF
.	once	TRBV5-6	TRBJ2-1	TGTGCCAGCAGCTTGGATCCGAGCTCCTACAATGAGCAGTTCTTC	CASSLDPSSYNEQFF